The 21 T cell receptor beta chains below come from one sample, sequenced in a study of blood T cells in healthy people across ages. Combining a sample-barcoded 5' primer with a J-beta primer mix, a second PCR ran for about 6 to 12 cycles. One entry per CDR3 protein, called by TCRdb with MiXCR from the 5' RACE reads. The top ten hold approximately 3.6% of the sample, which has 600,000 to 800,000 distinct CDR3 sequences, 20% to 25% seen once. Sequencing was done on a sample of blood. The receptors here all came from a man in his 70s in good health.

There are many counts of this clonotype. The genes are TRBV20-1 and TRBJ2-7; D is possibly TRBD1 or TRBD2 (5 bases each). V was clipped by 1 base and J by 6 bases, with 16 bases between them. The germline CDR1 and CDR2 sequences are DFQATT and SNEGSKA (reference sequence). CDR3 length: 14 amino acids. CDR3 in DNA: TGCAGTGCTAGAGTCCGGGGCCTTCTAGGCGAGCAGTACTTC. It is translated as CSARVRGLLGEQYF.

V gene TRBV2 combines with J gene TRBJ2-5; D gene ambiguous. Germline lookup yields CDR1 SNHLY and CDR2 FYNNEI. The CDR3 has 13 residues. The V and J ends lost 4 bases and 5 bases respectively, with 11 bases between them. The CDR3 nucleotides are TGTGCCAGCAGTGTATTTGGTGGGGAGACCCAGTACTTC. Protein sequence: CASSVFGGETQYF. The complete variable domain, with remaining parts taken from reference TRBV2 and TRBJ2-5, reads EPEVTQTPSHQVTQMGQEVILRCVPISNHLYFYWYRQILGQKVEFLVSFYNNEISEKSEIFDDQFSVERPDGSNFTLKIRSTKLEDSAMYFCASSVFGGETQYFGPGTRLLVL.

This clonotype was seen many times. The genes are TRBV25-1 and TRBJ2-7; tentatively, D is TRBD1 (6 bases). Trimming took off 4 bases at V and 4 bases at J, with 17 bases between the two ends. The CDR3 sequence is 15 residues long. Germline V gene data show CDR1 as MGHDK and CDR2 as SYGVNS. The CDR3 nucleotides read TGTGCCAGCAGTGGGGGGCCACAGGGTCAGTACGAGCAGTACTTC. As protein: CASSGGPQGQYEQYF.

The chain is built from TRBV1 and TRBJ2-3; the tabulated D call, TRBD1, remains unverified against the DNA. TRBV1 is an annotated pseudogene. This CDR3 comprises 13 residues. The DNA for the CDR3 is TGCACCAGGCCCGGGGACAACACAGATACGCAGTATTTT. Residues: CTRPGDNTDTQYF.

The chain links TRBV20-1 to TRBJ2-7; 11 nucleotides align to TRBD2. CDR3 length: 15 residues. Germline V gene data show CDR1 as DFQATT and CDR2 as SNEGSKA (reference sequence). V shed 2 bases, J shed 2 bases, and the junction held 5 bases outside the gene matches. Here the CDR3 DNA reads TGCAGTGCTAGACCCACTAGCGGGGGAACCTACGAGCAGTACTTC. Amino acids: CSARPTSGGTYEQYF.

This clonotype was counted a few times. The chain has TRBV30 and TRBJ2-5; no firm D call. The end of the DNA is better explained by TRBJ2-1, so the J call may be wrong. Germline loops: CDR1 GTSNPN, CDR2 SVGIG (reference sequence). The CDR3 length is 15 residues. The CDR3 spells CAWEMGGRTPSEQFF. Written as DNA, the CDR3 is TGTGCCTGGGAGATGGGCGGCAGGACGCCCTCTGAGCAGTTCTTC.

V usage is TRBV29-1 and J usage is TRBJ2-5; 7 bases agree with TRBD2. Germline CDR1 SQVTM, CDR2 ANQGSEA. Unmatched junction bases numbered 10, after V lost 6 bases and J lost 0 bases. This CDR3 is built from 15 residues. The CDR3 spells CSVSAGTTYQETQYF. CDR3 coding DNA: TGCAGCGTATCCGCCGGGACTACTTACCAAGAGACCCAGTACTTC.

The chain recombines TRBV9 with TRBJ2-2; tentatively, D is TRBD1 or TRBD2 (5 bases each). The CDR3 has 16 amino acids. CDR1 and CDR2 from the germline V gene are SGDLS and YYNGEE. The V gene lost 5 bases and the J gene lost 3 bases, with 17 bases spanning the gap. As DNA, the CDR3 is TGTGCCAGCAGTCAAACCGGGACGGAATACACCGGGGAGCTGTTTTTT. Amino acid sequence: CASSQTGTEYTGELFF.

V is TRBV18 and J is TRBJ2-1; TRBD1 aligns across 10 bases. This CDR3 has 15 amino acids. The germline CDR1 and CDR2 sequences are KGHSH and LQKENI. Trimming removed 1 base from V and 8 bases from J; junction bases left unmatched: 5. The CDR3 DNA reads TGTGCCAGCTCACCACTTGGGACAGGGGACCATGAGCAGTTCTTC. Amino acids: CASSPLGTGDHEQFF. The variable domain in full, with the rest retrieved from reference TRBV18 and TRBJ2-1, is NAGVMQNPRHLVRRRGQEARLRCSPMKGHSHVYWYRQLPEEGLKFMVYLQKENIIDESGMPKERFSAEFPKEGPSILRIQQVVRGDSAAYFCASSPLGTGDHEQFFGPGTRLTVL.

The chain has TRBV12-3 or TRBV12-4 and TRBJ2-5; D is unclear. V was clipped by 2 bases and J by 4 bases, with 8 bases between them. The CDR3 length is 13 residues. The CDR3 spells CASSLRARETQYF. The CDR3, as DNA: TGTGCCAGCAGTTTAAGAGCGAGAGAGACCCAGTACTTC.

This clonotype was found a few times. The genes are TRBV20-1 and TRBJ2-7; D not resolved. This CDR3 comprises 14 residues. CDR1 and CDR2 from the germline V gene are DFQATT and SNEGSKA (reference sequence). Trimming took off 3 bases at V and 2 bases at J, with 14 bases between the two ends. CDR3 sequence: CSARHTGSAYEQYF. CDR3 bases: TGCAGTGCTAGGCACACGGGCAGCGCCTACGAGCAGTACTTC.

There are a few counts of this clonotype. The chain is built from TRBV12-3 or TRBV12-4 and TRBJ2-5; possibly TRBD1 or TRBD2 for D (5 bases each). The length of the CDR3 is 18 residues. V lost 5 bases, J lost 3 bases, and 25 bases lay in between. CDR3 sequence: CASSHGGRASPGKETQYF. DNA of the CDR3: TGTGCCAGCAGTCATGGGGGACGCGCGAGCCCCGGCAAAGAGACCCAGTACTTC.

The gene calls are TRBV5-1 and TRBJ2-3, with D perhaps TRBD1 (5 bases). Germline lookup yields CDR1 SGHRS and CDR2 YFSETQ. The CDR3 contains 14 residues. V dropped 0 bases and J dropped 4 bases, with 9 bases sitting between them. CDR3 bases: TGCGCCAGCAGCTTGGAGGTAGGGGCAGATACGCAGTATTTT. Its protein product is CASSLEVGADTQYF.

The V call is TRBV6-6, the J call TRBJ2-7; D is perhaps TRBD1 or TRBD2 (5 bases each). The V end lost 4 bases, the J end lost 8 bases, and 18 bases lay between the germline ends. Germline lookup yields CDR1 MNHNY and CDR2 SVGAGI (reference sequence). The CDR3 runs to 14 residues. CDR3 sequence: CASSSSRDVTQQYF. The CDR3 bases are TGTGCCAGCAGTTCCTCTCGGGACGTTACACAGCAGTACTTC.

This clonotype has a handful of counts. Here the CDR3 DNA reads TGCAGCGTTCGACAGGGGGACAATGAGCAGTTCTTC. Translation gives CSVRQGDNEQFF. V gene TRBV29-1 combines with J gene TRBJ2-1, with TRBD1 identical over 9 bases. The CDR3 totals 12 residues. Trimming at V came to 5 bases and at J to 5 bases, leaving 1 base not matched to a gene. Germline CDR1 reads SQVTM; CDR2 reads ANQGSEA.

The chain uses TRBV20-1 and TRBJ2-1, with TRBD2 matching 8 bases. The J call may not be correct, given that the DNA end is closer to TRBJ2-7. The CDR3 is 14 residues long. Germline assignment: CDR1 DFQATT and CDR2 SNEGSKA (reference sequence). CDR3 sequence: CSALAGRPSYEQYF. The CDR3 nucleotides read TGCAGTGCTTTAGCGGGGCGGCCCTCCTACGAGCAGTACTTC.

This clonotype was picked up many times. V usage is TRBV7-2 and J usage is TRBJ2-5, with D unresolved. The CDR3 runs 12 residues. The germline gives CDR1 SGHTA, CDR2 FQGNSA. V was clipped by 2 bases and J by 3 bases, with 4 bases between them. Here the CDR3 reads CASSLPEETQYF. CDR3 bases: TGTGCCAGCAGCTTACCCGAAGAGACCCAGTACTTC.

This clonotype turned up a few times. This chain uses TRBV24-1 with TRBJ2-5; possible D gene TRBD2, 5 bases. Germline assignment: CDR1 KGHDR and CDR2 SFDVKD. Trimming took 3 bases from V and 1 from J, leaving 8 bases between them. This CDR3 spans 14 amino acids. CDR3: CATSDASSQETQYF. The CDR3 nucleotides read TGTGCCACCAGTGATGCTAGCTCCCAAGAGACCCAGTACTTC.

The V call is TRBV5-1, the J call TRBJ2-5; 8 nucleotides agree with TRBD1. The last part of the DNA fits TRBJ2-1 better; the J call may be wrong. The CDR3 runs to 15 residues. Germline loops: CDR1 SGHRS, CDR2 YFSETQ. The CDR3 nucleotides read TGCGCCAGCAGCACGGACGGACAGGGTTGGGATGAGCAGTTCTTC. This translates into CASSTDGQGWDEQFF.

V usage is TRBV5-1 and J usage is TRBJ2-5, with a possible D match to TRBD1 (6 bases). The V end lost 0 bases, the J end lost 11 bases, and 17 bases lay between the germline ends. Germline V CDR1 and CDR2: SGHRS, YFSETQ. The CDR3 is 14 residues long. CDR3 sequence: CASSLEGHLEGQYF. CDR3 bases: TGCGCCAGCAGCTTGGAGGGACACTTGGAAGGGCAGTACTTC.

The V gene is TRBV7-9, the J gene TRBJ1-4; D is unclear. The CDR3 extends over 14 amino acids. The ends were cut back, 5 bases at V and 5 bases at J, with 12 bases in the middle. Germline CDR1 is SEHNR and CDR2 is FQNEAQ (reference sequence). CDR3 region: CASSSSGVNEKLFF. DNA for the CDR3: TGTGCCAGCAGCAGCTCCGGGGTCAATGAAAAACTGTTTTTT.